The source of this T cell receptor (beta chain) is a study of OX40 agonist ivuxolimab in advanced cancers. Assay: immunoSEQ multiplex PCR; the TCRdb copy retains only in-frame clones and omits some. The data contain about 79,000 clones, approximately 85% of them singletons. CDR3 length: 15 amino acids. V lost 3 bases and J lost 5, with 17 bases in between. Germline CDR1 reads MNHNS; CDR2 reads SASEGT. The chain has TRBV6-1 and TRBJ2-7, with D tentatively TRBD1 or TRBD2 (6 bases each). This TCR was sampled from an adult with an advanced solid tumor such as melanoma, head and neck, liver or kidney cancer. The sample was CD4+ or CD8+ T cells sorted from blood, taken in a trial of the OX40 agonist ivuxolimab. The CDR3: CASSDEWRGFHEQYF. The CDR3 DNA sequence: TGTGCCAGCAGTGATGAGTGGAGGGGGTTCCACGAGCAGTACTTC.